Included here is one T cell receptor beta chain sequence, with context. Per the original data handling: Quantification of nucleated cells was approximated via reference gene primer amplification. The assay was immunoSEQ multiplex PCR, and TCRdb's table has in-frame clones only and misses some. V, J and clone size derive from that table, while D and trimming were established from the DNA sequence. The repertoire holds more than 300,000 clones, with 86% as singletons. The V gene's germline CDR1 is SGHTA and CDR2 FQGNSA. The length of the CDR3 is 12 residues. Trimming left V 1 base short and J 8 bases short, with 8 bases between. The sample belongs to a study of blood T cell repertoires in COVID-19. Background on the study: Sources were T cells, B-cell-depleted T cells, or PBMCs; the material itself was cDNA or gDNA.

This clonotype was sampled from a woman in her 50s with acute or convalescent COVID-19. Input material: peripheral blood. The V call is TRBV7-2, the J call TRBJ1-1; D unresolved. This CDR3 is CASSLGVREAFF. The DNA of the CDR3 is TGTGCCAGCAGCTTAGGGGTCAGGGAAGCTTTCTTT.